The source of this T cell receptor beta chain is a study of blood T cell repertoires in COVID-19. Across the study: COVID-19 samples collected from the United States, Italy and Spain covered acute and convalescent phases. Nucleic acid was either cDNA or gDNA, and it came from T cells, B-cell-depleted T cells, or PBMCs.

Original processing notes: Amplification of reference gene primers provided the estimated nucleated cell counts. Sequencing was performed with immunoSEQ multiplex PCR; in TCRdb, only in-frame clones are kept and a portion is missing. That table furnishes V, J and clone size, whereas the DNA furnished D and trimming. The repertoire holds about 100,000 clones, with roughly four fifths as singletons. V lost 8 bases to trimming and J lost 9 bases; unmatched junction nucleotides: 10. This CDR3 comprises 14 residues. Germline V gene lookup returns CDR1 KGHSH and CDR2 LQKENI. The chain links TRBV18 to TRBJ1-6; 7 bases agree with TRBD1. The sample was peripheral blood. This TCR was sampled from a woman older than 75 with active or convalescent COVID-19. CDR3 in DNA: TGTGCCAGCACGACAGGGATTTTGGGTTCACCCCTCCACTTT. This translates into CASTTGILGSPLHF.